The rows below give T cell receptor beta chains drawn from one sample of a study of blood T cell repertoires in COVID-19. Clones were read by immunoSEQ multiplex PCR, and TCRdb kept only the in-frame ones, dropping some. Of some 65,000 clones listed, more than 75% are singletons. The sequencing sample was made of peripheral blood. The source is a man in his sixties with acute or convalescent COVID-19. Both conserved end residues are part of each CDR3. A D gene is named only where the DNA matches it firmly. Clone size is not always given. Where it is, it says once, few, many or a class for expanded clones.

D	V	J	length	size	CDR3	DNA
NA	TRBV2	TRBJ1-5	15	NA	CASSEASGVGQPQHF	TGTGCCAGCAGTGAAGCTTCAGGGGTAGGGCAGCCCCAGCATTTT
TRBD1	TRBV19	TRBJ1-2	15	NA	CASKGTGGVFNGYTF	TGTGCCAGTAAAGGGACAGGGGGCGTCTTCAATGGCTACACCTTC
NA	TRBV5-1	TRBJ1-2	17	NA	CASSLIGSVLTGYGYTF	TGCGCCAGCAGCTTAATCGGGTCCGTTCTAACGGGGTATGGCTACACCTTC
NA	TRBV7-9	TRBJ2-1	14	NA	CASSYYLQGGDPFF	TGTGCCAGCAGCTACTACCTTCAGGGTGGTGATCCGTTCTTC
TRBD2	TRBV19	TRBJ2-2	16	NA	CASSIAGLVASGELFF	TGTGCCAGTAGTATCGCGGGACTAGTGGCATCCGGGGAGCTGTTTTTT
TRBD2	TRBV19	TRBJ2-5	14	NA	CASSSGTSGETQYF	TGTGCCAGTAGTTCCGGGACTAGCGGGGAGACCCAGTACTTC
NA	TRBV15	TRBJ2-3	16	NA	CATSRVQGTLTDTQYF	TGTGCCACCAGCAGAGTGCAGGGGACCCTCACAGATACGCAGTATTTT
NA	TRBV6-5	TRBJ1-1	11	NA	CASRVSLEAFF	TGTGCCAGCAGAGTAAGCTTGGAAGCTTTCTTT
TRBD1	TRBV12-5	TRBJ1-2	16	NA	CASGRDRGNGSYGYTF	TGTGCTAGTGGACGGGACAGGGGGAACGGCAGCTATGGCTACACCTTC
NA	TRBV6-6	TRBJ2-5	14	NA	CASRFQDLGETQYF	TGTGCCAGCAGATTTCAGGATTTAGGAGAGACCCAGTACTTC
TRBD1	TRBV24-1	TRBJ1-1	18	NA	CATSGTGTGQGRNTEAFF	TGTGCCACCAGCGGCACCGGGACAGGCCAAGGGAGGAACACTGAAGCTTTCTTT
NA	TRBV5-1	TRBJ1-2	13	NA	CASSFGFGYGYTF	TGCGCCAGCAGCTTCGGTTTCGGGTATGGCTACACCTTC
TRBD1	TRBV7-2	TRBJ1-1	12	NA	CASSQGAGEAFF	TGTGCCAGCAGCCAGGGGGCCGGGGAAGCTTTCTTT
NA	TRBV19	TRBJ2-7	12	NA	CASSSHRARFDF	TGTGCCAGTAGTTCCCACAGAGCCCGATTCGACTTC
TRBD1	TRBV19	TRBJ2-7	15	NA	CASSIRGTGQYEQYF	TGTGCCAGTAGTATCCGCGGGACAGGGCAGTACGAGCAGTACTTC
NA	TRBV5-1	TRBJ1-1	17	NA	CASSLVAGRSSNTEAFF	TGCGCCAGCAGCTTGGTGGCAGGGCGGTCCTCGAACACTGAAGCTTTCTTT
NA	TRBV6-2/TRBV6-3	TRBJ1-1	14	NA	CASSYDTMNTEAFF	TGTGCCAGCAGTTACGACACAATGAACACTGAAGCTTTCTTT
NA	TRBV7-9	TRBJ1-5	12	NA	CASSFRDQPQHF	TGTGCCAGCAGCTTCCGGGATCAGCCCCAGCATTTT
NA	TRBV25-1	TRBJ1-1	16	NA	CASSEFGGELNTEAFF	TGTGCCAGCAGTGAATTCGGAGGGGAGCTGAACACTGAAGCTTTCTTT
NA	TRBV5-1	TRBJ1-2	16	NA	CASSLALREGTGGYTF	TGCGCCAGCAGCTTGGCCCTAAGAGAGGGGACTGGCGGCTACACCTTC
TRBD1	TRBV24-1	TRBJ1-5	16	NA	CATSDPGQGKNQPQHF	TGTGCCACCAGTGACCCCGGACAGGGGAAAAATCAGCCCCAGCATTTT
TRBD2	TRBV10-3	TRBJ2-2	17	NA	CAIKGLAGGTNTGELFF	TGTGCCATCAAGGGACTAGCGGGGGGGACGAACACCGGGGAGCTGTTTTTT
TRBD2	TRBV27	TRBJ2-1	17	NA	CASRLAGATSAYNEQFF	TGTGCCAGCAGACTAGCGGGGGCCACTAGCGCCTACAATGAGCAGTTCTTC
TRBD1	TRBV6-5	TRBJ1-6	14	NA	CASSRDRGNSPLHF	TGTGCCAGCTCTCGGGACAGGGGGAATTCACCCCTCCACTTT
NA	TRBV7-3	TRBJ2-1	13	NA	CASSLRRATEQFF	TGTGCCAGCAGCTTAAGGAGGGCTACTGAGCAGTTCTTC
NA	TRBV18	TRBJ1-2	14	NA	CASSPKGDPYGYTF	TGTGCCAGCTCACCAAAGGGGGACCCGTATGGCTACACCTTC
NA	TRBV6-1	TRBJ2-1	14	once	CASSEAVLSDEQFF	TGTGCCAGCAGTGAAGCAGTCCTGAGTGATGAGCAGTTCTTC
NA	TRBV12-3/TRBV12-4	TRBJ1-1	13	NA	CASSHRVDTEAFF	TGTGCCAGCAGCCACAGGGTAGACACTGAAGCTTTCTTT
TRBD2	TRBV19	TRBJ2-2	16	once	CASSFLAGGPAGELFF	TGTGCCAGTAGTTTCCTAGCGGGGGGGCCGGCCGGGGAGCTGTTTTTT
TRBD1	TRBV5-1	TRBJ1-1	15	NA	CASSLEGTGITEAFF	TGCGCCAGCAGCTTGGAAGGGACAGGGATAACTGAAGCTTTCTTT
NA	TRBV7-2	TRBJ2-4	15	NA	CASSKPRLAKNIQYF	TGTGCCAGCAGTAAGCCCCGCTTAGCCAAAAACATTCAGTACTTC
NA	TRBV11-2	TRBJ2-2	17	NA	CASSRYPGLAGTGELFF	TGTGCCAGCAGTCGATATCCGGGACTTGCGGGCACCGGGGAGCTGTTTTTT
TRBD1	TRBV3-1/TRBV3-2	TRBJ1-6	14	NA	CASSLGQGNSPLHF	TGTGCCAGCAGCCTGGGACAGGGGAACTCACCCCTCCACTTT
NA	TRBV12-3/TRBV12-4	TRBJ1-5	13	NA	CASTPTGNQPQHF	TGTGCCAGCACCCCTACAGGGAATCAGCCCCAGCATTTT
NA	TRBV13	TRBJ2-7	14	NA	CASSKTAYSYEQYF	TGTGCCAGCAGCAAGACAGCGTACTCCTACGAGCAGTACTTC
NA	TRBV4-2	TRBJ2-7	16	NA	CASSQEAGSSSYEQYF	TGTGCCAGCAGCCAAGAGGCGGGCTCTAGCTCCTACGAGCAGTACTTC
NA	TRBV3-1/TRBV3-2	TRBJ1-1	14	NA	CASSQAQGPTEAFF	TGTGCCAGCAGCCAAGCGCAGGGGCCAACTGAAGCTTTCTTT